This T cell receptor (beta chain) was documented in a study of blood T cell repertoires in COVID-19. Overall study context: T cells, B-cell-depleted T cells, or PBMCs supplied cDNA or gDNA.

Original data processing: Reference gene primer amplification in the assay estimated nucleated cell counts. Clones were read by immunoSEQ multiplex PCR, and TCRdb kept only the in-frame ones, dropping some. The V and J calls and clone size are taken from that table; D and trimming were inferred from the DNA. Of about 250,000 clones listed, 88% are singletons. The clonotype originates from a man of 80 years or more with acute or convalescent COVID-19. Sequences were obtained from peripheral blood.

The CDR3 loop reads CASSLNSNQPQHF. The CDR3 DNA reads as TGTGCCAGCAGTCTTAATAGCAATCAGCCCCAGCATTTT. This chain joins TRBV7-2 and TRBJ1-5; D uncertain. In germline, CDR1 is SGHTA, CDR2 FQGNSA. V was pared by 6 bases and J by 0 bases, with 6 bases between. The CDR3 consists of 13 residues. The variable domain in full, with the rest retrieved from reference TRBV7-2 and TRBJ1-5, is GAGVSQSPSNKVTEKGKDVELRCDPISGHTALYWYRQSLGQGLEFLIYFQGNSAPDKSGLPSDRFSAERTGGSVSTLTIQRTQQEDSAVYLCASSLNSNQPQHFGDGTRLSIL.